A single sample is the source of the 21 T cell receptor beta chains below, sequenced in a study of blood T cell repertoires in COVID-19. The repertoire was sequenced with immunoSEQ multiplex PCR; TCRdb's copy has only in-frame clones and lacks some. The top ten clones hold around 1.7% of a sample with about 200,000 clones, about 88% of them seen once. The sequenced sample consisted of peripheral blood. Every receptor here comes from a man aged 18 to 29 with active or convalescent COVID-19.

The chain combines TRBV11-3 with TRBJ2-5; maybe TRBD2 (5 bases). Deletions cut 5 bases from V and 0 bases from J, with 10 bases between. The CDR3 spans 14 residues. Germline lookup yields CDR1 SGHNT and CDR2 YENEEA. CDR3 amino acids: CASSPPGYQETQYF. CDR3 nucleotides: TGTGCCAGCAGCCCCCCGGGATACCAAGAGACCCAGTACTTC.

The V gene is TRBV7-2, the J gene TRBJ2-7; TRBD2 aligns across 14 bases. Trimming took 5 bases from V and 6 from J; bases not matched to a gene: 15. In germline, CDR1 is SGHTA, CDR2 FQGNSA. The CDR3 runs to 18 residues. The CDR3 is CASSPRTSGRTHIFEQYF. CDR3 in DNA: TGTGCCAGCAGCCCGCGGACTAGCGGGAGGACCCACATTTTCGAGCAGTACTTC.

In this sample, this clone turned up a few times. The chain combines TRBV6-2 or TRBV6-3 with TRBJ2-7, with D maybe TRBD2 (5 bases). CDR1 and CDR2 (germline): MNHEY, SVGEGT. V was trimmed by 5 bases and J by 4 bases, leaving 18 bases between them. There are 15 residues in the CDR3. CDR3 in amino acids: CASSGGPSGKYEQYF. The CDR3 DNA is TGTGCCAGCAGTGGCGGCCCGTCGGGGAAATACGAGCAGTACTTC.

The chain joins TRBV6-6 to TRBJ1-1, with TRBD1 as a possible D gene (5 bases). This CDR3 has 13 residues. Germline V CDR1 and CDR2: MNHNY, SVGAGI (reference sequence). Trimming removed 7 bases at V and 0 bases at J, with 9 bases between. CDR3 sequence (DNA): TGTGCCAGCACGGCGGGGGTGAACACTGAAGCTTTCTTT. It specifies CASTAGVNTEAFF.

This chain joins TRBV7-2 and TRBJ1-1; D uncertain. Deletions cut 0 bases from V and 1 base from J, with 9 bases between. The CDR3 has 15 amino acids. CDR1 is SGHTA, CDR2 FQGNSA, per germline. The CDR3 nucleotides are TGTGCCAGCAGCTTAGCGCCGAGTCCGAACACTGAAGCTTTCTTT. This gives the protein CASSLAPSPNTEAFF.

The V call is TRBV19, the J call TRBJ1-5; 8 nucleotides match TRBD1. The CDR3 covers 16 residues. Germline lookup yields CDR1 LNHDA and CDR2 SQIVND (reference sequence). The V gene end was trimmed by 3 bases and the J gene end by 5 bases; junction bases not matched to a gene: 9. The CDR3 nucleotides read TGTGCCAGTAGTATTCGGTCAAGACAGGGGCATCAGCCCCAGCATTTT. The encoded protein is CASSIRSRQGHQPQHF.

The V gene is TRBV28, the J gene TRBJ2-3; 9 positions match TRBD1. Trimming at V came to 6 bases and at J to 3 bases, leaving 1 base not matched to a gene. The CDR3 is made up of 13 amino acids. The germline gives CDR1 MDHEN, CDR2 SYDVKM. As DNA, the CDR3 is TGTGCCAGCAGCGGACAGGGGACAGATACGCAGTATTTT. Amino acid sequence: CASSGQGTDTQYF.

This clone was seen a single time. The chain uses TRBV7-2 and TRBJ1-1, with D possibly matching TRBD1 (6 bases). Germline values: CDR1 SGHTA, CDR2 FQGNSA. The V end was cut by 8 bases, the J end by 5 bases, with 21 bases between. The CDR3 loop spans 15 amino acids. DNA of the CDR3: TGTGCCAGCCGCCACGCAGGGGCCCCGGGGACTGAAGCTTTCTTT. Translating gives CASRHAGAPGTEAFF.

The chain links TRBV30 to TRBJ2-1; D possibly corresponds to TRBD2 (5 bases). CDR1 is GTSNPN and CDR2 is SVGIG in the germline V gene (reference sequence). The CDR3 runs 13 residues. V lost 4 bases and J lost 4, with 11 bases in between. In DNA, the CDR3 is TGTGCCTGGATGGGAGTTTTGTACAATGAGCAGTTCTTC. Translated, it gives CAWMGVLYNEQFF. Variable domain in full (rest from reference TRBV30 and TRBJ2-1): SQTIHQWPATLVQPVGSPLSLECTVEGTSNPNLYWYRQAAGRGLQLLFYSVGIGQISSEVPQNLSASRPQDRQFILSSKKLLLSDSGFYLCAWMGVLYNEQFFGPGTRLTVL.

The chain recombines TRBV27 with TRBJ2-5; D not certain. Trimming took 5 bases from V and 4 from J, leaving 5 bases between them. This CDR3 has 11 residues. Per the germline V gene, CDR1 is MNHEY and CDR2 is SMNVEV (reference sequence). The CDR3 nucleotides are TGTGCCAGCAGTCCCAGAGAGACCCAGTACTTC. Protein product: CASSPRETQYF.

The rearrangement uses TRBV20-1 and TRBJ2-3; no clear D gene. Trimming pared 3 bases from V and 5 bases from J, leaving 6 bases between. The CDR3 is made up of 11 amino acids. The germline gives CDR1 DFQATT, CDR2 SNEGSKA (reference sequence). CDR3 residues: CSARTGDTQYF. The CDR3, as DNA: TGCAGTGCTAGGACTGGAGATACGCAGTATTTT.

This rearrangement joins TRBV3-1 (or the pseudogene TRBV3-2) to TRBJ1-3; no reliable D call. This CDR3 contains 16 residues. Trimming cost V 2 bases and J 0 bases, with 11 bases left between them. Per the germline V gene, CDR1 is LGHDT and CDR2 is YNNKEL (reference sequence). CDR3 region: CASSQMIQISGNTIYF. CDR3 bases: TGTGCCAGCAGCCAAATGATACAGATCTCTGGAAACACCATATATTTT.

This chain uses TRBV14 with TRBJ2-3, with D tentatively TRBD1 (5 bases). The CDR3 runs 17 residues. Per germline, CDR1 SGHDN and CDR2 FVKESK. V lost 4 bases and J lost 1, with 18 bases in between. Here the CDR3 reads CASSPTATPSGTDTQYF. For the CDR3, the DNA is TGTGCCAGCAGCCCGACAGCTACACCCTCTGGCACAGATACGCAGTATTTT.

The V and J genes are TRBV7-3 and TRBJ2-1; 7 bases fit TRBD1. The J segment lost 9 bases and the V segment lost 4 bases, leaving 6 bases of the junction unmatched. Germline V gene data show CDR1 as SGHTA and CDR2 as FQGTGA. The CDR3 covers 13 residues. The DNA for the CDR3 is TGTGCCAGCAGCTCGATAGGGGGCCTTGAGCAGTTCTTC. It specifies CASSSIGGLEQFF.

The gene calls are TRBV19 and TRBJ2-5; 7 bases match TRBD1. Trimming cost V 4 bases and J 1 base; bases outside gene matches: 3. The length of the CDR3 is 14 residues. The V gene's germline CDR1 is LNHDA and CDR2 SQIVND (reference sequence). As DNA, the CDR3 is TGTGCCAGTAGTACAGGGACAGTCCAAGAGACCCAGTACTTC. This sequence encodes CASSTGTVQETQYF.

As concerns this clone: The sample holds other DNA sequences that translate to the same CDR3. The chain joins TRBV5-1 to TRBJ2-3; perhaps TRBD2 as D (7 bases). This CDR3 spans 16 amino acids. Trimming cost V 0 bases and J 0 bases, with 11 bases left between them. The germline V gene has CDR1 SGHRS and CDR2 YFSETQ. The CDR3 loop reads CASSLDGGPSTDTQYF. The CDR3 DNA reads as TGCGCCAGCAGCTTGGACGGGGGGCCTAGCACAGATACGCAGTATTTT.

The chain employs TRBV5-1 and TRBJ1-1, with TRBD1 matching 7 bases. After removal of 2 bases from V and 4 bases from J, the junction contained 2 bases not matched to a gene. This CDR3 is 13 amino acids long. The germline V gene encodes CDR1 SGHRS and CDR2 YFSETQ. The DNA of the CDR3 is TGCGCCAGCAGCTTCCGACAGGGCACTGAAGCTTTCTTT. Protein: CASSFRQGTEAFF.

The rearrangement links TRBV7-2 to TRBJ1-2; TRBD1 is a possible D gene (6 bases). The CDR3 consists of 13 residues. Germline-derived CDR1 and CDR2 are SGHTA and FQGNSA. Deletions cut 2 bases from V and 12 bases from J, with 16 bases between. CDR3 sequence: CASSLSWGLGDTF. DNA of the CDR3: TGTGCCAGCAGCTTAAGCTGGGGGCTAGGGGACACCTTC. Full variable domain (remainder filled in from reference TRBV7-2 and TRBJ1-2): GAGVSQSPSNKVTEKGKDVELRCDPISGHTALYWYRQSLGQGLEFLIYFQGNSAPDKSGLPSDRFSAERTGGSVSTLTIQRTQQEDSAVYLCASSLSWGLGDTFGSGTRLTVV.

The chain uses TRBV10-2 and TRBJ1-2; D not resolved. The CDR3 contains 13 residues. The germline CDR1 and CDR2 sequences are WSHSY and SAAADI. V was pared by 2 bases and J by 7 bases, with 11 bases between. The CDR3 region is CASSELDYGGYTF. The CDR3, as DNA: TGCGCCAGCAGTGAGCTGGACTACGGTGGCTACACCTTC.

The V call is TRBV13, the J call TRBJ1-2; D not certain. The CDR3 consists of 13 residues. The germline V and J ends were trimmed by 0 bases and 5 bases, with 7 bases remaining between them. Germline V CDR1 and CDR2: PRHDT, FYEKMQ (reference sequence). The CDR3 spells CASSLGRGYGYTF. CDR3 DNA sequence: TGTGCCAGCAGCTTAGGTCGGGGATATGGCTACACCTTC. Drawing the rest from reference TRBV13 and TRBJ1-2, the complete variable domain is AAGVIQSPRHLIKEKRETATLKCYPIPRHDTVYWYQQGPGQDPQFLISFYEKMQSDKGSIPDRFSAQQFSDYHSELNMSSLELGDSALYFCASSLGRGYGYTFGSGTRLTVV.

The chain joins TRBV7-8 to TRBJ1-1; maybe TRBD1 (6 bases). This CDR3 contains 14 residues. Trimming stripped 5 bases from V and 0 bases from J, with 10 bases between. CDR1 SGHVS and CDR2 FQNEAQ come from the germline V gene. The CDR3 nucleotides read TGTGCCAGCAGCGTGGACAGAATGAACACTGAAGCTTTCTTT. Translated, it gives CASSVDRMNTEAFF.